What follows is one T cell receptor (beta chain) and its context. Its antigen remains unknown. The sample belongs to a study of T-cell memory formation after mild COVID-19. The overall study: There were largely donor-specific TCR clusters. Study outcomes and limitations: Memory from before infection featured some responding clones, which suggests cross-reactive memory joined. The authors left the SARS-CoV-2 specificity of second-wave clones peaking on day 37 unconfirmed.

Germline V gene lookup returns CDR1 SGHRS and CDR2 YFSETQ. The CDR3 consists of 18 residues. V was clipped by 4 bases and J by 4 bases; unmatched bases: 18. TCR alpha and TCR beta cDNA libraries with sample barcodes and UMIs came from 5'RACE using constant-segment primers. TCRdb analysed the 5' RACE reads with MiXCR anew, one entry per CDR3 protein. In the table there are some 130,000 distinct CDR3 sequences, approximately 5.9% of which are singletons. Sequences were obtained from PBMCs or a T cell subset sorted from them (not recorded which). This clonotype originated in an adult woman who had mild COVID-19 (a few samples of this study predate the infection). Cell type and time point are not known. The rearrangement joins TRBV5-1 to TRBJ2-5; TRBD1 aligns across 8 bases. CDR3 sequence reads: CASSTDPERADRGETQYF. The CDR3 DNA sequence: TGCGCCAGCAGCACAGACCCCGAGCGGGCTGACAGGGGAGAGACCCAGTACTTC.